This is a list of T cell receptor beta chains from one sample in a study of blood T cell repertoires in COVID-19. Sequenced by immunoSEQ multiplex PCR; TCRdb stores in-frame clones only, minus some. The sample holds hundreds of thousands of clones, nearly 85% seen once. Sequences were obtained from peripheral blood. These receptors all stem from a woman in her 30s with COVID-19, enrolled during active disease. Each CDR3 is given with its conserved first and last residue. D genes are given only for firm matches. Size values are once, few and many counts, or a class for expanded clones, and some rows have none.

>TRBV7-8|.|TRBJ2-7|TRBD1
TGTGCCAGCAGCACTTCGACAGGGATACACGAGCAGTACTTC
CASSTSTGIHEQYF
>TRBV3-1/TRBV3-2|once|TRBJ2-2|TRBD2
TGTGCCAGCAGCCAAGAAGATTTGGCTAGCGGAACGAACACCGGGGAGCTGTTTTTT
CASSQEDLASGTNTGELFF
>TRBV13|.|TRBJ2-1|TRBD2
TGTGCCAGCAGCGTCGCTAGCGGGGGGCCTTATGAGCAGTTCTTC
CASSVASGGPYEQFF
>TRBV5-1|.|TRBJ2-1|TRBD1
TGCGCCAGCAGCTTGCTGGGACAGGGGGCGAATGAGCAGTTCTTC
CASSLLGQGANEQFF
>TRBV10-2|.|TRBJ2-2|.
TGCGCCATATCGCGGGCGGATCCCGGGGAGCTGTTTTTT
CAISRADPGELFF
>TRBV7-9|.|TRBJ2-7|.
TGTGCCAGCCGTGCAGGGAAAGATCGCGAGCAGTACTTC
CASRAGKDREQYF
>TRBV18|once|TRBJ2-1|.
TGTGCCAGCTCACCACTGTCCGATGAGCAGTTCTTC
CASSPLSDEQFF
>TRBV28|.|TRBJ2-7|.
TGTGCCAGCAGAACTTCCGGTGTCGAGCAGTACTTC
CASRTSGVEQYF
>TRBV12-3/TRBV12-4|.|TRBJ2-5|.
TGTGCCAGCAGTCCGCAATCTAAGACCCAGTACTTC
CASSPQSKTQYF
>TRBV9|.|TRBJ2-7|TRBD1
TGTGCCAGCAGCGCTCAGGTGGACAGGGGCTACGAGCAGTACTTC
CASSAQVDRGYEQYF
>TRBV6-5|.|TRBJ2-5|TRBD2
TGTGCCAGCAGTTACAAACTAGCGGGGAGGGGAGAGACCCAGTACTTC
CASSYKLAGRGETQYF
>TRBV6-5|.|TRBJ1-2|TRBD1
TGTGCCAGCAGTTACTCGATAGGGACAGGGAACGGCTACACCTTC
CASSYSIGTGNGYTF
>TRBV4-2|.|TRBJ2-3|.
TGTGCCAGCAGCCAATTTGGCTCGGGGTCCACAGATACGCAGTATTTT
CASSQFGSGSTDTQYF
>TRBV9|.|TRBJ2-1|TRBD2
TGTGCCAGCAGCGTCGACGGGGGGGCCTACAATGAGCAGTTCTTC
CASSVDGGAYNEQFF
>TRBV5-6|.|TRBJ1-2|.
TGTGCCAGCAGCTTGAGGGGAGGCGATGGCTACACCTTC
CASSLRGGDGYTF
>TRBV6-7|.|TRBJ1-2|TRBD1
TGTGCCAGCAGTTCATCGACGACAGGGGGTGATAACTATGGCTACACCTTC
CASSSSTTGGDNYGYTF
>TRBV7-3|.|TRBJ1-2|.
TGTGCCAGCAGCTTATATGGGGGCCACTATGGCTACACCTTC
CASSLYGGHYGYTF
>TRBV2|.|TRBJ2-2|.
TGTGCCAGCAGTGAAGCAGGGGGCACCGGGGAGCTGTTTTTT
CASSEAGGTGELFF
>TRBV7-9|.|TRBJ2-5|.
TGTGCCAGCAGCTTAGTCCGGGACTTCCCATACCAAGATTGGGAGACCCAGTACTTC
CASSLVRDFPYQDWETQYF
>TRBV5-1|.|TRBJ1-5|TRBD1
TGCGCCAGCAGCAGTACAGGGGATAGCAATCAGCCCCAGCATTTT
CASSSTGDSNQPQHF
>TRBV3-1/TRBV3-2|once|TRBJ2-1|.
TGTGCCAGCAGCCAAGATTGGGACAACAATGAGCAGTTCTTC
CASSQDWDNNEQFF
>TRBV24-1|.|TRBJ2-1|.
TGTGCCACCAGTGCAGGTTACAATGAGCAGTTCTTC
CATSAGYNEQFF
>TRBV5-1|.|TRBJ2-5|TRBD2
TGCGCCAGCAGCGGCGGACTAGCGGGGGCGGTGACCCAGTACTTC
CASSGGLAGAVTQYF
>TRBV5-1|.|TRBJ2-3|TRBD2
TGCGCCAGCAGCTTGGGACTAGCTCCTATCACAGATACGCAGTATTTT
CASSLGLAPITDTQYF
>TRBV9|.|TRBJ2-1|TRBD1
TGTGCCAGCAGCGTTGGACAGGGGTCGGGAAATGAGCAGTTCTTC
CASSVGQGSGNEQFF
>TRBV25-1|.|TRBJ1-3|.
TGTGCCAGCCACAGAGGAAACACCATATATTTT
CASHRGNTIYF
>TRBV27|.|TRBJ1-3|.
TGTGCCAGCAGTCATAACAAGGGACTTAGAAACACCATATATTTT
CASSHNKGLRNTIYF
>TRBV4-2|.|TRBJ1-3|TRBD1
TGTGCCAGCAGCCAATCATTAGTCCGGGACAGGGCGAGCCGGTTCGGGAACACCATATATTTT
CASSQSLVRDRASRFGNTIYF
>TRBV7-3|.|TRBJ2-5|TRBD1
TGTGCCAGCAGCCCGGGACAGGGGGCGCTAGGGTACCAAGAGACCCAGTACTTC
CASSPGQGALGYQETQYF
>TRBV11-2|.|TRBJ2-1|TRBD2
TGTGCCAGCAGCCCCTCGGGGGGGGCCTACAATGAGCAGTTCTTC
CASSPSGGAYNEQFF
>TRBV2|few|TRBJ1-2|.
TGTGCCAGCAGCGAGTCTGCAGGGAACGGCTATGGCTACACCTTC
CASSESAGNGYGYTF
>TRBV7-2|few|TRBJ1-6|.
TGTGCCAGCAGCTTAGAACCGGGAACAAATTCGCCCCTCCACTTT
CASSLEPGTNSPLHF
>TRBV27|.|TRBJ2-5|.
TGTGCCAGCAGTCTGTCGGGGGGCCTTACCGCTGGGGAGACCCAGTACTTC
CASSLSGGLTAGETQYF
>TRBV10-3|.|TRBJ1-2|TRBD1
TGTGCCATCAGCGACGACACCGGGACAGTTCTCTATGGCTACACCTTC
CAISDDTGTVLYGYTF
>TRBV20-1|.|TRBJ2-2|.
TGCAGTGCGGGGCCCCCCGGGGAGCTGTTTTTT
CSAGPPGELFF
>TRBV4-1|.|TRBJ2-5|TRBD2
TGCGCCAGCAGCCAGCGACTAGCGGGAGGGGGGGAGACCCAGTACTTC
CASSQRLAGGGETQYF
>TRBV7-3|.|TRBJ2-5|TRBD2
TGTGCCAGCAGCTTAACTTCTAGCGGGGAAGAGACCCAGTACTTC
CASSLTSSGEETQYF
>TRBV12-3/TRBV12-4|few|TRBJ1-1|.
TGTGCCAGCAGTTTTGGGAGGAACACTGAAGCTTTCTTT
CASSFGRNTEAFF
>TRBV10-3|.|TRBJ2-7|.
TGTGCCATCAGTGATATGGGGGGCTCCTACGAGCAGTACTTC
CAISDMGGSYEQYF
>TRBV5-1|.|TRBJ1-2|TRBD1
TGCGCCAGCAGCTTCGCTAGGGACAGTAGTTACTATGGCTACACCTTC
CASSFARDSSYYGYTF
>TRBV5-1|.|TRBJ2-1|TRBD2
TGCGCCAGCAGCCCCGGGACTAGCGGGGACTTAACCTACAATGAGCAGTTCTTC
CASSPGTSGDLTYNEQFF
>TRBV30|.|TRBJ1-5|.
TGTGCCTGGAGCACCGGGACAAGGGGAAATCAGCCCCAGCATTTT
CAWSTGTRGNQPQHF
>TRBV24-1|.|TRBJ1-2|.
TGTGCCACCAGTGATAGAGGACAGAATCCTTATGGCTACACCTTC
CATSDRGQNPYGYTF
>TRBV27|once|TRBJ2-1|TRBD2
TGTGCCAGCAGTTTATTGGGTAGCGGGGGGGACAATGAGCAGTTCTTC
CASSLLGSGGDNEQFF
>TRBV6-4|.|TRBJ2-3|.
TGTGCCAGCAGTGCGGGGGGCGACGCAGATACGCAGTATTTT
CASSAGGDADTQYF
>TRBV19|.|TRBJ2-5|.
TGTGCCAGTAGCTCCCTGGGGGGAGAGACCCAGTACTTC
CASSSLGGETQYF
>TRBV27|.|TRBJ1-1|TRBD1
TGTGCCAGCAGCAGCAGGGACAGGGGGTACACTGAAGCTTTCTTT
CASSSRDRGYTEAFF
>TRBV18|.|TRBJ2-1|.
TGTGCCAGCTCACCAGCCGGGAGCCCCTACAATGAGCAGTTCTTC
CASSPAGSPYNEQFF
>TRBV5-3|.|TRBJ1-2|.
TGTGCCAGAAGCCCATGTTGGGCCCCTAAACCCCATACTAACTATGGCTACACCTTC
CARSPCWAPKPHTNYGYTF
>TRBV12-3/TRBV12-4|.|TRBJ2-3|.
TGTGCCAGCAGTTTATTCATCCCAGATACGCAGTATTTT
CASSLFIPDTQYF
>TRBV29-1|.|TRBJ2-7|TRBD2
TGCAGCGTTGAAGACCCGTCGAGCGGGAGGGCCTACGAGCAGTACTTC
CSVEDPSSGRAYEQYF
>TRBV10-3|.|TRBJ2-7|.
TGTGCCACTACAGACACCAGCTCCTACGAGCAGTACTTC
CATTDTSSYEQYF
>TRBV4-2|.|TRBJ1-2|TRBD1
TGTGCCAGCAGCCAGCGGACAGGGGACTATGGCTACACCTTC
CASSQRTGDYGYTF
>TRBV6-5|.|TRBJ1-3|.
TGTGCCAGCAGTTTGGGACTCCCAGCAGGAGGAAACACCATATATTTT
CASSLGLPAGGNTIYF
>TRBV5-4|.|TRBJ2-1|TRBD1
TGTGCCAGCAGCCACGACCTAGGTGTGCAGGGGGATGAGCAGTTCTTC
CASSHDLGVQGDEQFF
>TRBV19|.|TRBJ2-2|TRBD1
TGTGCCAGCGAACGGACAGGGCCGGGGAACACCGGGGAGCTGTTTTTT
CASERTGPGNTGELFF
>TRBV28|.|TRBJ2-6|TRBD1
TGTGCCAGCAGTTCCGGGACAGGGGGCTTTGGGGCCAACGTCCTGACTTTC
CASSSGTGGFGANVLTF
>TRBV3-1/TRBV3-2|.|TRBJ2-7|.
TGTGCCAGCAGCCAATTTGCCTTTCTACGGAGGACCTACGAGCAGTACTTC
CASSQFAFLRRTYEQYF